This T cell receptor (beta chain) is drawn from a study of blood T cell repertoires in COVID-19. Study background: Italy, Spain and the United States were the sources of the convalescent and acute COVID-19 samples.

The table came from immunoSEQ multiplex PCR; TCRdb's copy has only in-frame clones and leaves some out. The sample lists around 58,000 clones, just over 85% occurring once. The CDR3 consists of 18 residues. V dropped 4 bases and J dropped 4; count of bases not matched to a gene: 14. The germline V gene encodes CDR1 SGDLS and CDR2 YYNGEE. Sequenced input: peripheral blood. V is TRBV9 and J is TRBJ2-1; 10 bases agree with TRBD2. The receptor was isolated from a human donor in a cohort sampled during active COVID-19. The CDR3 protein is CASSPVSGGARSYNEQFF. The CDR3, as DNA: TGTGCCAGCAGCCCCGTCAGCGGGGGGGCCAGATCATACAATGAGCAGTTCTTC.